This TCR beta chain was documented in a study of blood T cell repertoires in COVID-19. This CDR3 has 13 residues. Trimming shortened V by 1 base and J by 4 bases, and 7 bases separated the two germline ends. CDR1 is KGHDR, CDR2 SFDVKD, per germline. Sequenced by immunoSEQ multiplex PCR; TCRdb stores in-frame clones only, minus some. This table has 130,000 to 150,000 clones, about 87% appearing once. The sequencing sample was made of peripheral blood. The origin of this receptor is a woman aged 50 to 65 with acute or convalescent COVID-19. This chain uses TRBV24-1 with TRBJ2-7, with a tentative D call TRBD2 (5 bases). This CDR3 is CATSDFRGYEQYF. The CDR3 DNA is TGTGCCACCAGTGATTTCCGGGGATACGAGCAGTACTTC.